This record looks at one TCR beta chain sequence and its context. As yet, its antigen is unknown. The CDR3 spans 18 residues. Trimming removed 3 bases from V and 2 bases from J; junction bases left unmatched: 14. From germline, CDR1 is KGHSH and CDR2 LQKENI. Profiling relied on immunoSEQ multiplex PCR, and the TCRdb table lists in-frame clones only, not all of them. The data contain 27,000 or so clones, more than 75% of them singletons. This specimen belongs to a study of T cells in narcolepsy. The overall study: Donors had narcolepsy type 1 or type 2, or were healthy controls.

Study outcomes and limitations: Some memory CD4+ repertoires had no autoreactive clone sequences. Same-patient CSF and blood CD4+ T cell clonotypes included HCRT-specific and TRIB2-specific autoreactive ones. Healthy controls reportedly lacked the autoreactive clonotypes serially found in patients' blood.

This clonotype originated in a human donor with narcolepsy. The rearrangement uses TRBV18 and TRBJ2-3; the match to TRBD2 covers 7 bases. The sequenced sample consisted of CD45RA- memory CD4+ T cells from PBMCs. CDR3 sequence: CASSPLGGGAGDTDTQYF. The CDR3, as DNA: TGTGCCAGCTCACCGTTAGGCGGAGGCGCGGGGGACACAGATACGCAGTATTTT. The variable domain in full, with the rest retrieved from reference TRBV18 and TRBJ2-3, is NAGVMQNPRHLVRRRGQEARLRCSPMKGHSHVYWYRQLPEEGLKFMVYLQKENIIDESGMPKERFSAEFPKEGPSILRIQQVVRGDSAAYFCASSPLGGGAGDTDTQYFGPGTRLTVL.